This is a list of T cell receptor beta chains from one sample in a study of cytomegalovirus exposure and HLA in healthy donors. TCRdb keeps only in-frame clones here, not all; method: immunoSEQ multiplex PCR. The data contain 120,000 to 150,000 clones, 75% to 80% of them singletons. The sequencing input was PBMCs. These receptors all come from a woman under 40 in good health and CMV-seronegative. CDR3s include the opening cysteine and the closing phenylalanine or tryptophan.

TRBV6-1 CASSEGSYLAYEQYF
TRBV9 CASSASNLPTGYGYTF
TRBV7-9 CASSPGTNYGYTF
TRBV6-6 CASSQGGGRDEQFF
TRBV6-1 CASTERGNEQYF
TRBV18 CASSPRLAGEGDTQYF
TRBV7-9 CASSFGTTNTEAFF
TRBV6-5 CASCQGFSGANVLTF
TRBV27 CASRGGREETQYF
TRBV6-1 CASSEASHSSYEQYF